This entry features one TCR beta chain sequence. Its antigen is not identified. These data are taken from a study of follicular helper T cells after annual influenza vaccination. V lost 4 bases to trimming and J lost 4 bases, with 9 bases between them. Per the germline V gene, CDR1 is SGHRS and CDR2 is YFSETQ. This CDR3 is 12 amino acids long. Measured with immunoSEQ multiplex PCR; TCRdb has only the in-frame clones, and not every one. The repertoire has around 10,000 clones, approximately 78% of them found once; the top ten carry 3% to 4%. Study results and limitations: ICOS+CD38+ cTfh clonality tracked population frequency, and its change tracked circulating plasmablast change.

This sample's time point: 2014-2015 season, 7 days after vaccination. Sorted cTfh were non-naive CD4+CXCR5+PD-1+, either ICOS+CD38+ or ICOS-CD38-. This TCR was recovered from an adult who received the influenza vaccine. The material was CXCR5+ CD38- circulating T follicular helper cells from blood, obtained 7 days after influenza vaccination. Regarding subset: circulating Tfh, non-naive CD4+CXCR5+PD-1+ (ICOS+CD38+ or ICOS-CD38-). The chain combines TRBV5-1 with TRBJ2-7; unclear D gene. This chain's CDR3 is CASSLTSYEQYF. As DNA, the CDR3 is TGCGCCAGCAGCCTTACGTCGTACGAGCAGTACTTC.